This TCR beta chain was recorded in a study of blood T cell repertoires in COVID-19. This table comes from immunoSEQ multiplex PCR, and its TCRdb copy is limited to in-frame clones, with some not included. This table holds roughly 290,000 clones, 90% found once. The germline gives CDR1 LGHNA, CDR2 YSLEER. The V and J ends lost 0 bases and 3 bases, in that order; junction bases with no gene match: 12. The CDR3 runs 18 residues. Participant ages covered about 18 to 100 years across about 22 US areas. Sequences were obtained from PBMCs or T cells enriched from blood (not recorded which). The J gene is TRBJ2-7, the V gene TRBV4-3; 9 bases are a match to TRBD2. The sequence came from a woman aged 18-30 years with acute COVID-19. CDR3 in amino acids: CASSQDQGAGLAIYEQYF. The CDR3 region has the DNA TGCGCCAGCAGCCAAGATCAAGGAGCGGGACTAGCTATCTACGAGCAGTACTTC.